This paragraph reports one T cell receptor beta chain. This clonotype was picked up a small number of times. Its antigen is still unknown. Base qualities are not provided; no much larger clone lies one nucleotide away. V loses 5 bases at its end and J loses 2 bases; junction bases beyond the gene matches: 5. The CDR3 goes from the cysteine to the phenylalanine over 14 residues. Only the CDR3 region is kept as DNA, spanning 42 bases read in frame from base 1. The approximately 39 donors, aged about 6 to 95 years, were systemically healthy Caucasian individuals from Russia. Ten milliliters of peripheral blood were drawn from each donor into EDTA-treated Vacutainer tubes. Ficoll-Paque density-gradient centrifugation was used to isolate PBMCs, with at least 6.5 million per sample. Trizol reagent was used to extract total RNA from PBMCs, with at least 5.5 micrograms per sample. For every donor, an aliquot of PBMCs went through flow cytometry to measure the percentages of naive CD45RAhigh/CD27high T cells.

This sample is part of a study of blood T cells in healthy people across ages (dated by TCRdb to the mid-2010s). Notes on the research overall: In model experiments, roughly one uniquely barcoded TCR beta cDNA molecule per two T cells was captured by template switching. Four age groups were formed from the donors: young (average about 15 years), middle-aged (roughly 38), aged (under 70) and long-lived (less than 85). To avoid experimental bias, donors of different ages were randomly spread across the sequencing lanes. The study analyzed two additional independent replicas of 1 million unique cDNA reads from the same blood draw for two donors, one aged 18 to 30 and one aged 80 or older. Age-related changes in TCR beta repertoire diversity were measured in the study by deep sequencing normalized with unique cDNA molecular identifiers. Study-wide findings and limitations: Observed TCR beta diversity per million T cells fell roughly linearly with age, and a significant reduction was already apparent by age around 44. Total diversity estimates from one million sequenced T cells were considered lower bounds and underestimates. Observed TCR beta diversity correlated strongly with the percentage of naive T cells measured by flow cytometry. Conclusive comparison of naive and antigen-experienced compartments was prevented by the profiling of bulk unsorted PBMCs. Compared with the aged group, the long-lived group had more naive CD4+ T cells, fewer expanded clones and increased TCR diversity, a pattern suggesting age selection. The CMV infection status of donors was not known, potentially confounding age-related changes in expanded clonotypes.

Library prep was done by 5' RACE. TCRdb shows the sequencer as Illumina HiSeq 2500. The second PCR ran for roughly 7 to 12 cycles and used a J-beta primer mix along with a sample-barcoded 5' primer. Each TCR beta cDNA molecule received a unique molecular identifier from a template-switch 5' adaptor carrying 12 random nucleotides. Each sample yielded at least 2.5 million CDR3-containing paired-end reads. All of the RNA was converted into first-strand cDNA using the Mint cDNA synthesis kit, with a TRBC-specific oligonucleotide serving as the primer. After uracil-DNA glycosylase treatment, a first 18-cycle PCR used universal primers M1SS and BC2_uni_R on all cDNA. The original methods were these. For normalization, 1 million high-quality reads, each with a distinct molecular identifier, were randomly selected from each sample. Reads with shared molecular identifiers were discarded instead of being binned into consensus sequences. MiTCR, run with a Q25 quality threshold and the strictest error-elimination algorithm, handled CDR3 identification, clonotype clustering and error correction. A nonparametric unseen species model with Euler transformation was used to estimate a lower bound on total TCR beta diversity. TCRdb reprocessing: public reads trimmed at Q25 with fastp, clones called with MiXCR, in-frame beta chains kept. Identical CDR3 protein sequences are pooled into one entry, listed with their most common genes and DNA. TCRdb's processing, not the authors', yielded these V and J calls. In this sample the table shows 550,000 to 750,000 distinct CDR3 sequences, approximately 21% of which occur a single time. The ten largest clones represent 3% to 4% of the sample.

The clonotype was recovered from a man aged 65-85 years in good health. Sequencing was performed on blood. Recombination connected TRBV12-3 or TRBV12-4 to TRBJ2-7, with 8 bases in between that match TRBD2. The sequenced DNA is TGTGCCAGCAGTCCGGGACTAGGAGCCTACGAGCAGTACTTC. Translated, it gives CASSPGLGAYEQYF.